Sequencing of this TCR beta chain was carried out in a study of long-term antiretroviral therapy in people with HIV. Study-level points and caveats: Clones expanded before ART dominated the repertoire at all time points.

Two or more post-ART PBMC samples, plus at least one pre-ART sample, were available for each donor. The CDR3 spans 14 residues. V was pared by 5 bases and J by 9 bases, with 18 bases between. The germline CDR1 and CDR2 sequences are SEHNR and FQNEAQ (reference sequence). With survey level as its setting, the immunoSEQ assay was v3.0. Sequencing was performed with immunoSEQ multiplex PCR; in TCRdb, only in-frame clones are kept and a portion is missing. There are roughly 17,000 clones in the sample; 75% to 90% occur only once, and more than 7.5% lies in the top ten. As to this clone: Antigen: not known.

The chain combines TRBV7-9 with TRBJ2-3; D perhaps matches TRBD2 (5 bases). The sequence came from a man younger than 30 with HIV. Sequenced here: unsorted PBMCs, sampled 0.3 years after starting antiretroviral therapy. For the CDR3, the DNA is TGTGCCAGCAGCCAAGAACCCGTAGGGAGAACGCAGTATTTT. It is translated as CASSQEPVGRTQYF.